This T cell receptor (beta chain) was retrieved from a study of cytomegalovirus exposure and HLA in healthy donors. The V gene's germline CDR1 is MNHNS and CDR2 SASEGT. CDR3 size: 14 residues. With 3 bases removed from V and 1 base from J, the gap between germline ends came to 9 bases. This clone was found a few times. The PCR ran on 60 Vbeta and 13 Jbeta primers. Method: immunoSEQ multiplex PCR; TCRdb's copy keeps in-frame clones and lacks some. The sample holds under 200,000 clones, 79% seen once. The TCR comes from a woman aged 30 to 39 in good health and CMV-seropositive. The chain links TRBV6-1 to TRBJ1-1, with D perhaps matching TRBD1 (6 bases). Sample: PBMCs. The CDR3 is CASSDRGGNTEAFF. The CDR3 DNA follows: TGTGCCAGCAGTGATAGGGGGGGGAACACTGAAGCTTTCTTT.